This TCR beta chain was sequenced during a study of blood T cell repertoires in COVID-19. Study details: COVID-19 samples collected from the United States, Italy and Spain covered acute and convalescent phases. PBMCs, B-cell-depleted T cells, or T cells were the source of the cDNA or gDNA that made up the material.

As handled by the study authors: Estimates of nucleated cell counts were drawn from the amplification of reference gene primers. TCRdb keeps only in-frame clones here, not all; method: immunoSEQ multiplex PCR. The DNA was the basis for D and trimming; V, J and clone size are from that table. The table has just over 200,000 clones, just over 85% seen once. This clone occurred once. The CDR3 spans 16 residues. V dropped 1 base and J dropped 6 bases, with 19 bases sitting between them. The germline V gene encodes CDR1 SGHVT and CDR2 SQSDAQ. This chain uses TRBV7-4 with TRBJ2-7; D is perhaps TRBD2 (5 bases). Sequencing was carried out using peripheral blood. This clonotype originated in an elderly man with acute or convalescent COVID-19. CDR3 protein: CASSLVISGCWAEQYF. DNA for the CDR3: TGTGCCAGCAGCTTAGTTATTTCGGGGTGTTGGGCCGAGCAGTACTTC.